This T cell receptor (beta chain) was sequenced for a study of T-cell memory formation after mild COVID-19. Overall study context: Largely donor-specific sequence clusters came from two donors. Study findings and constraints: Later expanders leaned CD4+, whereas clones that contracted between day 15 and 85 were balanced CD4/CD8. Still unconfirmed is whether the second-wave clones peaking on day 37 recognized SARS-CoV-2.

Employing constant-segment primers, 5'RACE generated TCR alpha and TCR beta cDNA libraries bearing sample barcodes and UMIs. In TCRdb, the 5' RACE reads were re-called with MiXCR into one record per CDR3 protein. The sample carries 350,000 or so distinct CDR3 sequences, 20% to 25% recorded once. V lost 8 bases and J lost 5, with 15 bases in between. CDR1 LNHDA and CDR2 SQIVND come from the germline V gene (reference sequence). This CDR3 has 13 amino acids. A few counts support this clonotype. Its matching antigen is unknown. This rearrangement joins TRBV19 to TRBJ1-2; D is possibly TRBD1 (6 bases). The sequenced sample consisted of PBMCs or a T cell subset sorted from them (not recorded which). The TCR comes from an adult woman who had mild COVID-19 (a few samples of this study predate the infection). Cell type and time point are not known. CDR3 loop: CASAGELVYGYTF. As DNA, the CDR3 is TGTGCCAGTGCAGGGGAACTGGTATATGGCTACACCTTC.